Following are 27 T cell receptor beta chains from one sample sequenced in a study of cytotoxic CD8 clonotypes in ibrutinib-treated CLL. Sequencing used immunoSEQ multiplex PCR; TCRdb keeps in-frame clones, though not all of them. This sample yields about 50,000 clones, of which 57% are seen a single time; 28% belongs to the top ten. The sample consisted of PBMCs, taken after 24 months of ibrutinib treatment. The origin of the receptors is a human donor with chronic lymphocytic leukemia.

This chain connects TRBV4-1 to TRBJ1-2; a weak D match, TRBD1 (5 bases). The CDR3 spans 13 residues. CDR1 is MGHRA and CDR2 is YSYEKL in the germline V gene. V lost 0 bases and J lost 13, with 15 bases in between. Written as DNA, the CDR3 is TGCGCCAGCAGCCAAGATCAGGAAGGGGATGTCACCTTC. Its translation: CASSQDQEGDVTF.

This clone was seen only a few times. The chain uses TRBV27 and TRBJ1-2; D is perhaps TRBD1 (6 bases). The CDR3 contains 13 residues. The V end was cut by 3 bases, the J end by 8 bases, with 13 bases between. Germline loops: CDR1 MNHEY, CDR2 SMNVEV (reference sequence). The CDR3 region is CASSFGTNEGYTF. CDR3 nucleotide sequence: TGTGCCAGCAGTTTCGGGACAAATGAAGGCTACACCTTC.

This clone was recorded a few times. The chain couples TRBV5-6 to TRBJ2-2, with D perhaps given as TRBD1 or TRBD2 (5 bases each). V dropped 1 base and J dropped 1 base, with 11 bases sitting between them. The germline CDR1 and CDR2 sequences are SGHDT and YYEEEE. The length of the CDR3 is 16 residues. CDR3 sequence reads: CASSLLGTQNTGELFF. The CDR3 DNA is TGTGCCAGCAGCTTGTTGGGGACCCAGAACACCGGGGAGCTGTTTTTT.

The chain couples TRBV7-8 to TRBJ1-4, with 8 bases fitting TRBD1. With V trimmed by 5 bases and J by 7 bases, 6 bases remained unmatched. Germline V gives CDR1 SGHVS, CDR2 FQNEAQ. This CDR3 contains 14 residues. Here the CDR3 DNA reads TGTGCCAGCAGCCTACACAGGGGGTCTGAAAAACTGTTTTTT. This codes for CASSLHRGSEKLFF.

J is TRBJ1-2 and V is TRBV9, with TRBD1 matching over 7 bases. Germline trimming cut 4 bases from V and 6 bases from J; bases unmatched to any gene: 9. The CDR3 length is 14 residues. Germline V lookup: CDR1 SGDLS, CDR2 YYNGEE. In DNA form, the CDR3 reads TGTGCCAGCAGCCCACGACAGGGTTGGGATGGCTACACCTTC. Protein: CASSPRQGWDGYTF. Full variable domain (rest looked up from reference TRBV9 and TRBJ1-2): DSGVTQTPKHLITATGQRVTLRCSPRSGDLSVYWYQQSLDQGLQFLIQYYNGEERAKGNILERFSAQQFPDLHSELNLSSLELGDSALYFCASSPRQGWDGYTFGSGTRLTVV.

There are a few counts of this clone. The chain uses TRBV9 and TRBJ2-5, with D tentatively TRBD1 (5 bases). There are 18 residues in the CDR3. The V end was cut by 0 bases, the J end by 4 bases, with 22 bases between. CDR1 is SGDLS and CDR2 is YYNGEE in the germline V gene. The CDR3 sequence is CASSVGSGKGQGRETQYF. In nucleotides, the CDR3 is TGTGCCAGCAGCGTAGGTTCGGGTAAAGGGCAGGGTCGAGAGACCCAGTACTTC.

This clone has only one observation. The chain combines TRBV6-5 with TRBJ1-1; D may be TRBD1 (5 bases). The CDR3 is made up of 14 amino acids. CDR1 and CDR2 (germline): MNHEY, SVGAGI. V was pared by 3 bases and J by 1 base, with 9 bases between. CDR3 DNA sequence: TGTGCCAGCAGTTATGACAGAGCGAACACTGAAGCTTTCTTT. Translated, it gives CASSYDRANTEAFF.

V is TRBV4-2 and J is TRBJ2-1; TRBD2 agrees at 8 bases. V dropped 0 bases and J dropped 2; count of bases not matched to a gene: 9. The germline gives CDR1 LGHNA, CDR2 YNFKEQ. The CDR3 consists of 18 residues. CDR3 sequence reads: CASSQDRGTGGAYNEQFF. CDR3 bases: TGTGCCAGCAGCCAAGATAGGGGTACCGGGGGGGCCTACAATGAGCAGTTCTTC.

This clone is a singleton in its sample. Here the CDR3 reads CATSRGTGPYEQYF. CDR3 coding DNA: TGTGCCACCAGCAGAGGGACAGGGCCCTACGAGCAGTACTTC. This sequence joins TRBV15 and TRBJ2-7, with 8 bases that match TRBD1. CDR1 is LNHNV and CDR2 is YYDKDF in the germline V gene (reference sequence). CDR3 length: 14 amino acids. V shed 1 base, J shed 2 bases, and the junction held 1 base outside the gene matches.

The sample holds a few counts of this clone. This chain links TRBV29-1 with TRBJ2-5, with no clear D. Germline assignment: CDR1 SQVTM and CDR2 ANQGSEA. Trimming removed 5 bases from V and 1 base from J, with 11 bases in between. The CDR3 covers 13 residues. CDR3 in DNA: TGCAGCGTTTCGTCCCAATTCCAAGAGACCCAGTACTTC. As protein: CSVSSQFQETQYF.

This clone showed up just a few times. The chain is built from TRBV19 and TRBJ2-1; 8 bases are shared with TRBD1. Germline CDR1 is LNHDA and CDR2 is SQIVND (reference sequence). This CDR3 spans 15 amino acids. The V and J ends lost 5 bases and 4 bases, in that order; junction bases with no gene match: 7. CDR3 sequence reads: CASSRPDRGYNEQFF. The CDR3 bases are TGTGCCAGTAGTCGACCTGACAGGGGTTACAATGAGCAGTTCTTC.

This clone was seen ten or more times. CDR3 bases: TGTGCCAGCAGCGCTCTGGGGCAGGGCAATCAGCCCCAGCATTTT. Translation gives CASSALGQGNQPQHF. The rearrangement joins TRBV7-8 to TRBJ1-5; the D gene is possibly TRBD1 (5 bases). The CDR3 runs 15 residues. Germline-derived CDR1 and CDR2 are SGHVS and FQNEAQ. V was trimmed by 5 bases and J by 2 bases, leaving 13 bases between them.

This chain links TRBV5-6 with TRBJ2-5; 9 nucleotides line up with TRBD1. The CDR3 extends over 15 amino acids. The V gene end was trimmed by 2 bases and the J gene end by 1 base; junction bases not matched to a gene: 3. Germline-derived CDR1 and CDR2 are SGHDT and YYEEEE. The CDR3 DNA follows: TGTGCCAGCAGCTTTCTGGGACAGGGCCAAGAGACCCAGTACTTC. It translates to CASSFLGQGQETQYF.

This clone was counted only a few times. The chain employs TRBV6-1 and TRBJ1-2, with a possible D match to TRBD1 (6 bases). The CDR3 spans 15 residues. The germline V and J ends were trimmed by 8 bases and 5 bases, with 21 bases remaining between them. Germline CDR1 and CDR2: MNHNS and SASEGT. CDR3 sequence (DNA): TGTGCCAGCCTCCGGCGCCTTGGACAGCCGTATGGCTACACCTTC. Its protein is CASLRRLGQPYGYTF.

J is TRBJ1-5 and V is TRBV19; weak D call: TRBD1 (5 bases). Deletions cut 3 bases from V and 3 bases from J, with 12 bases between. The germline V gene has CDR1 LNHDA and CDR2 SQIVND (reference sequence). The CDR3 sequence is 15 residues long. CDR3 DNA sequence: TGTGCCAGTAGTATTAGTCCCAGGGACAATCAGCCCCAGCATTTT. It specifies CASSISPRDNQPQHF. The full variable domain, its missing parts supplied by reference TRBV19 and TRBJ1-5, is DGGITQSPKYLFRKEGQNVTLSCEQNLNHDAMYWYRQDPGQGLRLIYYSQIVNDFQKGDIAEGYSVSREKKESFPLTVTSAQKNPTAFYLCASSISPRDNQPQHFGDGTRLSIL.

In this sample, this clone turned up a few times. The V call is TRBV18, the J call TRBJ2-3; 13 nucleotides align to TRBD2. CDR3 size: 20 residues. Germline trimming cut 3 bases from V and 1 base from J; bases unmatched to any gene: 13. The germline gives CDR1 KGHSH, CDR2 LQKENI. The DNA of the CDR3 is TGTGCCAGCTCACCCCCCTCACTAGCGGGGGGGGTGACCCGCACAGATACGCAGTATTTT. Amino acid sequence: CASSPPSLAGGVTRTDTQYF.

CDR3 amino acids: CASSERGRGKDTQYF. CDR3 bases: TGTGCCAGCAGTGAAAGGGGTAGGGGGAAAGATACGCAGTATTTT. The chain is built from TRBV25-1 and TRBJ2-3, with D maybe TRBD1 (6 bases). V lost 2 bases to trimming and J lost 5 bases, with 14 bases between them. In germline, CDR1 is MGHDK, CDR2 SYGVNS. CDR3 length: 15 residues. The complete variable domain, with remaining parts taken from reference TRBV25-1 and TRBJ2-3, reads EADIYQTPRYLVIGTGKKITLECSQTMGHDKMYWYQQDPGMELHLIHYSYGVNSTEKGDLSSESTVSRIRTEHFPLTLESARPSHTSQYLCASSERGRGKDTQYFGPGTRLTVL.

The J gene is TRBJ2-3, the V gene TRBV5-4, with 8 bases aligning to TRBD2. Trimming cost V 6 bases and J 5 bases; bases outside gene matches: 11. Per the germline V gene, CDR1 is SGHNT and CDR2 is YYREEE (reference sequence). The CDR3 is 15 residues long. CDR3 in amino acids: CASTSGGGRIDTQYF. CDR3 nucleotides: TGTGCCAGCACCTCGGGCGGGGGGCGGATAGATACGCAGTATTTT. The complete variable domain, with remaining parts taken from reference TRBV5-4 and TRBJ2-3, reads ETGVTQSPTHLIKTRGQQVTLRCSSQSGHNTVSWYQQALGQGPQFIFQYYREEENGRGNFPPRFSGLQFPNYSSELNVNALELDDSALYLCASTSGGGRIDTQYFGPGTRLTVL.

This sequence joins TRBV6-5 and TRBJ2-5; 8 nucleotides line up with TRBD1. Unmatched junction bases numbered 12, after V lost 5 bases and J lost 10 bases. The CDR3 has 14 amino acids. CDR1 is MNHEY and CDR2 is SVGAGI in the germline V gene. The CDR3 nucleotides are TGTGCCAGCAGTGCCCAGGGGGCCCTGGAGGGCCAGTACTTC. The encoded protein is CASSAQGALEGQYF.

This clone was seen many times. The J gene is TRBJ2-1, the V gene TRBV19; the match to TRBD2 covers 8 bases. Per germline, CDR1 LNHDA and CDR2 SQIVND (reference sequence). The CDR3 length is 15 residues. J lost 10 bases, V lost 2 bases, and 10 bases had no gene match. For the CDR3, the DNA is TGTGCCAGTAGTATATCCACTGAGCGGGGGAACGAGCAGTTCTTC. Translation: CASSISTERGNEQFF.

This clone has just a few counts. The chain is built from TRBV5-5 and TRBJ2-7; 9 positions agree with TRBD1. The germline V gene encodes CDR1 SGHKS and CDR2 YYEKEE (reference sequence). The J segment lost 2 bases and the V segment lost 4 bases, leaving 7 bases of the junction unmatched. The CDR3 is made up of 15 amino acids. In DNA form, the CDR3 reads TGTGCCAGCAGCCGGGACGGGACAGGGCCCTACGAGCAGTACTTC. It is translated as CASSRDGTGPYEQYF. Full variable domain (outside the CDR3, taken from reference TRBV5-5 and TRBJ2-7): DAGVTQSPTHLIKTRGQQVTLRCSPISGHKSVSWYQQVLGQGPQFIFQYYEKEERGRGNFPDRFSARQFPNYSSELNVNALLLGDSALYLCASSRDGTGPYEQYFGPGTRLTVT.

The chain has TRBV2 and TRBJ2-7, with TRBD1 matching 7 bases. This CDR3 has 13 residues. Germline CDR1 SNHLY, CDR2 FYNNEI. V trimming: 6 bases; J trimming: 2 bases; junction bases outside the gene matches: 4. CDR3 loop: CASSRQGPYEQYF. Here the CDR3 DNA reads TGTGCCAGCAGCCGACAGGGCCCCTACGAGCAGTACTTC.

V gene TRBV2 combines with J gene TRBJ2-2, with 7 positions matching TRBD1. In germline, CDR1 is SNHLY, CDR2 FYNNEI. Unmatched junction bases numbered 13, after V lost 6 bases and J lost 6 bases. The CDR3 extends over 16 amino acids. CDR3 residues: CASRTRQGMGAGELFF. The CDR3 DNA sequence: TGTGCCAGCAGGACGCGACAGGGTATGGGCGCCGGGGAGCTGTTTTTT.

The chain is built from TRBV6-5 and TRBJ2-7; no firm D call. From germline, CDR1 is MNHEY and CDR2 SVGAGI. The CDR3 sequence is 14 residues long. V was clipped by 6 bases and J by 4 bases, with 16 bases between them. CDR3 sequence: CASSPIAGPYEQYF. CDR3 bases: TGTGCCAGCAGCCCCATCGCAGGACCATACGAGCAGTACTTC.

This clone was detected once. The V and J genes are TRBV11-2 and TRBJ1-2, with 7 bases that match TRBD1. Germline CDR1 is SGHAT and CDR2 is FQNNGV. V shed 5 bases and J 3 bases; nucleotides not matched to a gene: 9. CDR3 length: 15 residues. The CDR3 is CASSPFGQGDYGYTF. Written as DNA, the CDR3 is TGTGCCAGCAGCCCGTTCGGGCAGGGGGACTATGGCTACACCTTC.

The V and J genes are TRBV19 and TRBJ2-5; 8 nucleotides align to TRBD1. The CDR3 has 12 residues. V shed 5 bases and J 6 bases; nucleotides not matched to a gene: 2. Germline lookup yields CDR1 LNHDA and CDR2 SQIVND (reference sequence). The CDR3 sequence is CASSGDRQTQYF. The DNA of the CDR3 is TGTGCCAGTAGTGGGGACAGGCAGACCCAGTACTTC.

The chain links TRBV18 to TRBJ2-1, with 9 bases matching TRBD1. CDR1 is KGHSH, CDR2 LQKENI, per germline. Trimming took 4 bases from V and 6 from J; bases not matched to a gene: 7. This CDR3 is built from 15 residues. CDR3: CASSRGTGRLNEQFF. In DNA, the CDR3 is TGTGCCAGCTCACGAGGGACAGGGAGGCTCAATGAGCAGTTCTTC.